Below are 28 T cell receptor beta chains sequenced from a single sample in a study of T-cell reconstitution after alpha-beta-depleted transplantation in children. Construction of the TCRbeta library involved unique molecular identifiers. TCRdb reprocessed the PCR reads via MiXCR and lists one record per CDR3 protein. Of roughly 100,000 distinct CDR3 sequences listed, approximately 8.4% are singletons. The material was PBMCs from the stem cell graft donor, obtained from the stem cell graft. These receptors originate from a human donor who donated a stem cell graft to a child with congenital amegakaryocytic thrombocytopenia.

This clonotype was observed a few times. CDR3 in DNA: TGTGCCAGCAGCACCGGGACAGGGGATTCCTATAATTCACCCCTCCACTTT. Its protein product is CASSTGTGDSYNSPLHF. This chain links TRBV7-6 with TRBJ1-6, with 10 bases lining up with TRBD1. CDR3 size: 17 residues. Germline V gives CDR1 SGHVS, CDR2 FNYEAQ. J gave up 1 base and V 5 bases, and 5 bases lay outside the gene matches.

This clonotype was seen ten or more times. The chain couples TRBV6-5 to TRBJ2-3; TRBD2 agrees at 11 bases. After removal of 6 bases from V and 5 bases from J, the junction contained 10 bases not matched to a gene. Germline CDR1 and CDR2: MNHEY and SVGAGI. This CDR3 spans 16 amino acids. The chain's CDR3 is CASSLIAGGPRDTQYF. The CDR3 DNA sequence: TGTGCCAGCAGCCTGATAGCGGGAGGGCCTAGAGATACGCAGTATTTT.

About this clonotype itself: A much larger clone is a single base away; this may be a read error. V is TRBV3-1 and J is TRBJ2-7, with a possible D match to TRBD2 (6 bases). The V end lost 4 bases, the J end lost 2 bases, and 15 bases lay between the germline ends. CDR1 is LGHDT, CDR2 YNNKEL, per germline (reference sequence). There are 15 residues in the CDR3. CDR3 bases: TGTGCCAGCAGCCCGCTCGGGGGAGGCCCCTACGAGCAGTACTTC. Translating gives CASSPLGGGPYEQYF.

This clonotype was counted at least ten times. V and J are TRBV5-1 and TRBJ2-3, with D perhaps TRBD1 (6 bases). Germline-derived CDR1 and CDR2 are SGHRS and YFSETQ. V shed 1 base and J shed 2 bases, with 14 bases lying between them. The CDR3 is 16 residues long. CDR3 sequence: CASSLSGRTATDTQYF. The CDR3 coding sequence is TGCGCCAGCAGCTTGTCAGGAAGGACAGCCACAGATACGCAGTATTTT.

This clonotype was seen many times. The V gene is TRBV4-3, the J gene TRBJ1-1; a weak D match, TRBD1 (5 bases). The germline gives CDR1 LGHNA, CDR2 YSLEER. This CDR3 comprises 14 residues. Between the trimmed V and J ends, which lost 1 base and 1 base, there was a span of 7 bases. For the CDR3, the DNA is TGCGCCAGCAGCCAAGTCAGGGCGAACACTGAAGCTTTCTTT. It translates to CASSQVRANTEAFF.

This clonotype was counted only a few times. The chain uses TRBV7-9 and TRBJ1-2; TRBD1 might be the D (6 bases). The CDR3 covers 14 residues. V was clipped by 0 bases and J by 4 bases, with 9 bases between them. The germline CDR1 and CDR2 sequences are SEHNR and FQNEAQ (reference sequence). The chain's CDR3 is CASSLAGTTYGYTF. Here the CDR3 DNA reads TGTGCCAGCAGCTTAGCCGGGACAACCTATGGCTACACCTTC. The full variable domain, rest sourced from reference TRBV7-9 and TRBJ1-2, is DTGVSQNPRHKITKRGQNVTFRCDPISEHNRLYWYRQTLGQGPEFLTYFQNEAQLEKSRLLSDRFSAERPKGSFSTLEIQRTEQGDSAMYLCASSLAGTTYGYTFGSGTRLTVV.

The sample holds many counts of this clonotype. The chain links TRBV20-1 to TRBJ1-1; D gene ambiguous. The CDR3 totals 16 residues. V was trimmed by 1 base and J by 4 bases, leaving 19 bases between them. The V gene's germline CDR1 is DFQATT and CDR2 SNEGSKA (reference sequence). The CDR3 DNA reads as TGCAGTGCTAGAGGGACTTCGAGGGCGGAGGGCACTGAAGCTTTCTTT. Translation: CSARGTSRAEGTEAFF.

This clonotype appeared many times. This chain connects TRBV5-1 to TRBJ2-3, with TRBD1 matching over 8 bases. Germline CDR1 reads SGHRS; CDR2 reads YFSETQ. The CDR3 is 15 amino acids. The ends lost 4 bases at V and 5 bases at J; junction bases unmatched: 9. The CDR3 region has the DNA TGCGCCAGCAGCGTCCCCCGGGACAGGATAGATACGCAGTATTTT. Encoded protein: CASSVPRDRIDTQYF.

This CDR3 is CATSLGLSETQYF. Here the CDR3 DNA reads TGTGCCACTTCACTGGGACTCTCGGAGACCCAGTACTTC. The rearrangement uses TRBV11-2 and TRBJ2-5; D perhaps matches TRBD2 (6 bases). This CDR3 is built from 13 residues. With 10 bases removed from V and 5 bases from J, the gap between germline ends came to 17 bases. The V gene's germline CDR1 is SGHAT and CDR2 FQNNGV.

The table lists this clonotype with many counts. The CDR3 is CSASAGTLTDTQYF. CDR3 DNA: TGCAGTGCAAGCGCCGGGACCCTCACAGATACGCAGTATTTT. The chain employs TRBV20-1 and TRBJ2-3; D is perhaps TRBD1 or TRBD2 (5 bases each). CDR1 is DFQATT and CDR2 is SNEGSKA in the germline V gene (reference sequence). The CDR3 runs 14 residues. With 6 bases removed from V and 2 bases from J, the gap between germline ends came to 15 bases.

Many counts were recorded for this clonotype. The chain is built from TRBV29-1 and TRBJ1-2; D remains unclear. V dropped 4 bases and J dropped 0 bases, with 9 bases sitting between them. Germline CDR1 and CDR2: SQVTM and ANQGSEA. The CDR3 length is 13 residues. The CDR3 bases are TGCAGCGTTGCCCCTAGGGCTAACTATGGCTACACCTTC. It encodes CSVAPRANYGYTF.

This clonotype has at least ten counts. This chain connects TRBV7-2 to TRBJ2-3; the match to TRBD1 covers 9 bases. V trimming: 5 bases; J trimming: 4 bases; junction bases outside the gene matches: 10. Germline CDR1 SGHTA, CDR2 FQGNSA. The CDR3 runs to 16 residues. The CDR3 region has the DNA TGTGCCAGCAGCATCCACAGGGGGCGCAGAGCAGATACGCAGTATTTT. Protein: CASSIHRGRRADTQYF.

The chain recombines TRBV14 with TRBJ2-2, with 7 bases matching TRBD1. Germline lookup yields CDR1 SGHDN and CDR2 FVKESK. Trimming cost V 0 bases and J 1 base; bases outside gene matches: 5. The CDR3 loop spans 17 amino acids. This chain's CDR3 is CASSQDRGRMNTGELFF. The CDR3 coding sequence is TGTGCCAGCAGCCAAGATAGGGGGCGGATGAACACCGGGGAGCTGTTTTTT.

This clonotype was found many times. DNA of the CDR3: TGTGCCAGCAGCCAAGTTCACCCACCCTACGAGCAGTACTTC. It yields the protein CASSQVHPPYEQYF. This chain joins TRBV3-1 and TRBJ2-7; no reliable D call. This CDR3 comprises 14 residues. Germline values: CDR1 LGHDT, CDR2 YNNKEL (reference sequence). Trimming removed 1 base from V and 2 bases from J, with 9 bases in between.

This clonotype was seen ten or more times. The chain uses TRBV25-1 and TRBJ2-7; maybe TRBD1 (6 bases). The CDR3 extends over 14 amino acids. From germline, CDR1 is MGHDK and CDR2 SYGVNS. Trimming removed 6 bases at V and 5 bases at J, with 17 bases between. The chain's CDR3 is CASSQPTGTHEQYF. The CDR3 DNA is TGTGCCAGCAGCCAACCAACAGGGACCCACGAGCAGTACTTC.

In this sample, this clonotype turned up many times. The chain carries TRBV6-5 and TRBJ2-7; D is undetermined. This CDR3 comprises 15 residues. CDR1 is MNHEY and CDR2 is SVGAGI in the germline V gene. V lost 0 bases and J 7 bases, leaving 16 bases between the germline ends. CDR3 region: CASSYSGGPRQEQYF. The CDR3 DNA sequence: TGTGCCAGCAGTTACTCTGGTGGGCCGAGGCAGGAGCAGTACTTC.

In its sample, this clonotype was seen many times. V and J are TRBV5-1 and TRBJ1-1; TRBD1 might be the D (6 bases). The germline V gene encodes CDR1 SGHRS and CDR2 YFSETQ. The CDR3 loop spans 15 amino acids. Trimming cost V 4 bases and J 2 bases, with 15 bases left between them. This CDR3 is CASSLASGANTEAFF. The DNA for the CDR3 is TGCGCCAGCAGCCTTGCTTCGGGGGCAAACACTGAAGCTTTCTTT.

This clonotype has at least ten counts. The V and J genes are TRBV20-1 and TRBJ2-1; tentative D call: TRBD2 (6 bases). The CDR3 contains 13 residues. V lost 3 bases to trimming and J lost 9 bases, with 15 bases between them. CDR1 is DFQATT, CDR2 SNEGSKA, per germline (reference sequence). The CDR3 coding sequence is TGCAGTGCTAGGGGGCTAGCGCGGATTGAGCAGTTCTTC. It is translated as CSARGLARIEQFF.

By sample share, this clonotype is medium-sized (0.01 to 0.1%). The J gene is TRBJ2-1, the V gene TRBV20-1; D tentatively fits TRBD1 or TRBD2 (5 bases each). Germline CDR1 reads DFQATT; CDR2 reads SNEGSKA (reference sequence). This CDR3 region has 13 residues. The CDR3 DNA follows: TGCTCCCCGGGACCATCCGGGCGGAATGAGCAGTTCTTC. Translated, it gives CSPGPSGRNEQFF.

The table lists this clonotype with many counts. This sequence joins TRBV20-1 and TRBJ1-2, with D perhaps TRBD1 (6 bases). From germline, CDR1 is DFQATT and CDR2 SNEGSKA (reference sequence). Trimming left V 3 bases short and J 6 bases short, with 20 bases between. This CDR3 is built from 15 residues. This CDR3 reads CSASDPGHKTDGYTF. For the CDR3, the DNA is TGCAGTGCTAGTGATCCGGGACATAAAACCGATGGCTACACCTTC.

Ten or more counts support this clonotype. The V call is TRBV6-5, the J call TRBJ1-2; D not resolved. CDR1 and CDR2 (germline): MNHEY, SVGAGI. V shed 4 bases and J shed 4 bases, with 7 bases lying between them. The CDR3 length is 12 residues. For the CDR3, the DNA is TGTGCCAGCAGTTCCGGGTCCTATGGCTACACCTTC. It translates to CASSSGSYGYTF.

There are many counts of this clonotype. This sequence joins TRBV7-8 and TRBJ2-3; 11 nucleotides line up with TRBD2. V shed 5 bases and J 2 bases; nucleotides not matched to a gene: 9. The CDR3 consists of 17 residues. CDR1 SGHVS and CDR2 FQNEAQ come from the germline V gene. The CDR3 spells CASSPTSLAGATDTQYF. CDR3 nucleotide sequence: TGTGCCAGCAGCCCCACCTCACTAGCGGGGGCCACAGATACGCAGTATTTT.

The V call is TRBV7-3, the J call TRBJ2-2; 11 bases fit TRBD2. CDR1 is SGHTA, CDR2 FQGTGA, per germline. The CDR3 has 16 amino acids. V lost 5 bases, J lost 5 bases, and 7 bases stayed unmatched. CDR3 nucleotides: TGTGCCAGCAGCCCCCTAGCGGGAGGTCTAACCGGGGAGCTGTTTTTT. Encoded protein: CASSPLAGGLTGELFF.

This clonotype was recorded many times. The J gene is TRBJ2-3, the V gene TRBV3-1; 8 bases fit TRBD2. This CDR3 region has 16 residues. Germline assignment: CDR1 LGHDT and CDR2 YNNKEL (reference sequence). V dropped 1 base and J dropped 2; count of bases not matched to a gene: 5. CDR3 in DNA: TGTGCCAGCAGCCAAGGGGCGGGGGGTGCCACAGATACGCAGTATTTT. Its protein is CASSQGAGGATDTQYF.

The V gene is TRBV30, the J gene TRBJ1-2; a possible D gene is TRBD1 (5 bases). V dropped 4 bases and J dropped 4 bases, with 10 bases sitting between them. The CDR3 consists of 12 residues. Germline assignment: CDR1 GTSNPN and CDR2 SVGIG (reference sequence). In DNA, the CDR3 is TGTGCCTGGAACCCCGGGGCCTATGGCTACACCTTC. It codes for CAWNPGAYGYTF.

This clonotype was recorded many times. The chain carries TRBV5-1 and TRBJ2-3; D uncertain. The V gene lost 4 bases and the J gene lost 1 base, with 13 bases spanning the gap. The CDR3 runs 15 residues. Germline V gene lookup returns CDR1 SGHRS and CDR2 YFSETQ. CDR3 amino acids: CASSMQDPRTDTQYF. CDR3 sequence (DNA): TGCGCCAGCAGCATGCAGGACCCTCGCACAGATACGCAGTATTTT.

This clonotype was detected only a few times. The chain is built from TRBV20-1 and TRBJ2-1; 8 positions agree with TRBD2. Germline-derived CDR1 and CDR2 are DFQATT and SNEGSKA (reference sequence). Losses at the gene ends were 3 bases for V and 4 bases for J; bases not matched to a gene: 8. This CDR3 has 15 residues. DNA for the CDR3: TGCAGTGCTAGCAATGGGCTAGCGGGTTACAATGAGCAGTTCTTC. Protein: CSASNGLAGYNEQFF.

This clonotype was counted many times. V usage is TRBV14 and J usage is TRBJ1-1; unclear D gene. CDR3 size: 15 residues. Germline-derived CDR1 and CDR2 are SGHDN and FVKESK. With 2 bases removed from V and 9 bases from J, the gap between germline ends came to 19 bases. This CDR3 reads CASSQFVGVGVKAFF. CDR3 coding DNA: TGTGCCAGCAGCCAATTCGTTGGGGTCGGGGTTAAAGCTTTCTTT.